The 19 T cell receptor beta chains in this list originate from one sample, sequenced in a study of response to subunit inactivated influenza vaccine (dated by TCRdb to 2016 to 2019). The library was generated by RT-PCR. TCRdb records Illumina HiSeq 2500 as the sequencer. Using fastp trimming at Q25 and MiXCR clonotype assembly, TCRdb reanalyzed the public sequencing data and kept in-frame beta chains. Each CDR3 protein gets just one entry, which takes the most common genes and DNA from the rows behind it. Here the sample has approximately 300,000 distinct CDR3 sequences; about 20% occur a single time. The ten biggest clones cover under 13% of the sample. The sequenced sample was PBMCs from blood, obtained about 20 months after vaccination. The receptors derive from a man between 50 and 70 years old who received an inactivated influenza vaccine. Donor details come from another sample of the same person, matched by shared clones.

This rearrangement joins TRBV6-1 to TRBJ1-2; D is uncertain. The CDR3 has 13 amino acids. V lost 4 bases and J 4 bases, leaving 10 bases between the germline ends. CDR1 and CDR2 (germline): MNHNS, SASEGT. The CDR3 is CASSVNILYGYTF. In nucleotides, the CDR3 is TGTGCCAGCAGTGTTAATATTCTCTATGGCTACACCTTC.

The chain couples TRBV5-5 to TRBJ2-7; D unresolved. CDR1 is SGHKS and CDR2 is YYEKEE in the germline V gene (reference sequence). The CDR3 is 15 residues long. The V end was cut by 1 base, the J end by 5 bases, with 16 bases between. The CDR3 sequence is CASSLNVAVYDEQYF. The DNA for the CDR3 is TGTGCCAGCAGCTTGAACGTTGCTGTTTATGACGAGCAGTACTTC.

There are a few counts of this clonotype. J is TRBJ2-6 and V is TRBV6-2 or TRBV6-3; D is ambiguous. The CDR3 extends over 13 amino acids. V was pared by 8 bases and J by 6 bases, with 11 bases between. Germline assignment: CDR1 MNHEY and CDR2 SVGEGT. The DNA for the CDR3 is TGTGCCAGCTTCCTCGCAGTGGCCAACGTCCTGACTTTC. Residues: CASFLAVANVLTF.

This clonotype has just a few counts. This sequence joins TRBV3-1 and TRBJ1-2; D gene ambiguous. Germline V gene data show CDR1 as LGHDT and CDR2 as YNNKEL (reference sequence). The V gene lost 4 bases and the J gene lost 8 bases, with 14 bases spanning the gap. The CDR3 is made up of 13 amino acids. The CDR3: CASSPQKAGGYTF. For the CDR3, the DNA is TGTGCCAGCAGCCCCCAGAAGGCGGGGGGCTACACCTTC.

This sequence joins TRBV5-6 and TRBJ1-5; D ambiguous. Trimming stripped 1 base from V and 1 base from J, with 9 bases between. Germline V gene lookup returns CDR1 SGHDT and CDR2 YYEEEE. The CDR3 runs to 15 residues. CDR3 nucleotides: TGTGCCAGCAGCTTGTTCTCCAGGAGCAATCAGCCCCAGCATTTT. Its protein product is CASSLFSRSNQPQHF.

CDR3 sequence: CASRPGGTLYEQYF. CDR3 DNA: TGTGCCAGCAGACCGGGAGGGACGCTGTACGAGCAGTACTTC. V is TRBV12-3 or TRBV12-4 and J is TRBJ2-7, with 8 bases lining up with TRBD2. After removal of 6 bases from V and 4 bases from J, the junction contained 8 bases not matched to a gene. This CDR3 comprises 14 residues.

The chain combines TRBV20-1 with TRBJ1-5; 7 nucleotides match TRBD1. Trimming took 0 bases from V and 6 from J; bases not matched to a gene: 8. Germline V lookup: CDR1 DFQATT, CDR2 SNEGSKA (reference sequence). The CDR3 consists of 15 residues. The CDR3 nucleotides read TGCAGTGCTAGAGATCTGGCAGGGGGAGGTCAGCCCCAGCATTTT. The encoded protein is CSARDLAGGGQPQHF.

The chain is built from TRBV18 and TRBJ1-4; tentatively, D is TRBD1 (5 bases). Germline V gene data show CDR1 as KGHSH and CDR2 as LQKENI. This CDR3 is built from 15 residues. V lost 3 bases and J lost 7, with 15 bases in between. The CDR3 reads CASSPSGTLSEKLFF. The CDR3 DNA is TGTGCCAGCTCACCCTCCGGGACTCTTAGTGAAAAACTGTTTTTT.

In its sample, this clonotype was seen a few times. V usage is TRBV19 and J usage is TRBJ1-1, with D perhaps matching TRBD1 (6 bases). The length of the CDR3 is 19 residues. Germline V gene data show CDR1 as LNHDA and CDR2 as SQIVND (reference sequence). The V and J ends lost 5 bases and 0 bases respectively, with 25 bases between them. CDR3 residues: CASSSLLRQPGQMNTEAFF. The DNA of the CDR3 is TGTGCCAGTAGTTCCCTCCTAAGACAGCCGGGACAAATGAACACTGAAGCTTTCTTT.

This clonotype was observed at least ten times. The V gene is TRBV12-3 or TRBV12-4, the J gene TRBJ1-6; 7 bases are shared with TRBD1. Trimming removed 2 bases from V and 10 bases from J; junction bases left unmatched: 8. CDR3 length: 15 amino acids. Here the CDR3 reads CASSLSSDRASPLHF. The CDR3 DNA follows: TGTGCCAGCAGTTTAAGCAGCGACAGGGCCTCACCCCTCCACTTT.

CDR3 loop: CASSFPGGTGNTIYF. CDR3 bases: TGTGCCAGCAGTTTTCCGGGGGGCACTGGAAACACCATATATTTT. This chain uses TRBV28 with TRBJ1-3; D is possibly TRBD1 (6 bases). There are 15 residues in the CDR3. Germline V lookup: CDR1 MDHEN, CDR2 SYDVKM. V lost 3 bases and J lost 2, with 11 bases in between.

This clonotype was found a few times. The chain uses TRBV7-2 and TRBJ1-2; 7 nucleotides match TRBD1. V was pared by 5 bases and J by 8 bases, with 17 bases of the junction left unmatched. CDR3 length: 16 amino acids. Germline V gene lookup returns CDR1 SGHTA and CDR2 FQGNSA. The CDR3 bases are TGTGCCAGCAGCCCACCCAGCCTCCGACAGGGAAGAGGCTACACCTTC. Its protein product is CASSPPSLRQGRGYTF.

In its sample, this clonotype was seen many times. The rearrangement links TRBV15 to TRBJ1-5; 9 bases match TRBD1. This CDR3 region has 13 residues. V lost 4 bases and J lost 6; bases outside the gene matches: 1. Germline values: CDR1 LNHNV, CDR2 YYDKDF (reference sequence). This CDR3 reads CATSTDRGQPQHF. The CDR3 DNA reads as TGTGCCACCAGCACGGACAGGGGTCAGCCCCAGCATTTT.

The chain's CDR3 is CASSLAGGARYGYTF. In DNA form, the CDR3 reads TGTGCCAGCAGCTTGGCGGGGGGCGCCCGCTATGGCTACACCTTC. This chain links TRBV5-5 with TRBJ1-2; TRBD1 might be the D (6 bases). There are 15 residues in the CDR3. Trimming took off 0 bases at V and 4 bases at J, with 13 bases between the two ends. The germline gives CDR1 SGHKS, CDR2 YYEKEE (reference sequence).

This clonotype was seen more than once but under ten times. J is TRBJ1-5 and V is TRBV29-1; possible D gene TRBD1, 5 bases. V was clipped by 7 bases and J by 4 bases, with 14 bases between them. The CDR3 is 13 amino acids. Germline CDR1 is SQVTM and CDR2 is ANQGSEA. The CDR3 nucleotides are TGCAGCGCGGGGGGGACCCATAATCAGCCCCAGCATTTT. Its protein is CSAGGTHNQPQHF.

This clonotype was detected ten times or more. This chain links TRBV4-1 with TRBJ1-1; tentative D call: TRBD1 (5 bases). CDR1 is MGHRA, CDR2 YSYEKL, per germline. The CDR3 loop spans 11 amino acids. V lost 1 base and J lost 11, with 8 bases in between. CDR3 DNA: TGCGCCAGCAGCCAAGTGGGGCGCGCTTTCTTT. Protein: CASSQVGRAFF.

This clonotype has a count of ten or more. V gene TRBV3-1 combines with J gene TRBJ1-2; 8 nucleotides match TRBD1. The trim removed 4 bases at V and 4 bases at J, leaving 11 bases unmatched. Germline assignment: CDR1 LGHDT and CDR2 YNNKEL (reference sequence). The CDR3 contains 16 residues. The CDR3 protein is CASSRHDRGRIYGYTF. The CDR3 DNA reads TGTGCCAGCAGCCGACACGACAGGGGCCGAATCTATGGCTACACCTTC. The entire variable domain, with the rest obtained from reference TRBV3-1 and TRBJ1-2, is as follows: DTAVSQTPKYLVTQMGNDKSIKCEQNLGHDTMYWYKQDSKKFLKIMFSYNNKELIINETVPNRFSPKSPDKAHLNLHINSLELGDSAVYFCASSRHDRGRIYGYTFGSGTRLTVV.

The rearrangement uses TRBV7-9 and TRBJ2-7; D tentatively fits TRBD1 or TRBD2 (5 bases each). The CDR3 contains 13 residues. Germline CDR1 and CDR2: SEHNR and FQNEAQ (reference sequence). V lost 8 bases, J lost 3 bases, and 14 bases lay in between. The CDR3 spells CASSDGAYYEQYF. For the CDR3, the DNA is TGTGCCAGCTCCGACGGGGCATACTACGAGCAGTACTTC. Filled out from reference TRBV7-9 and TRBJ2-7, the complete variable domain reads DTGVSQNPRHKITKRGQNVTFRCDPISEHNRLYWYRQTLGQGPEFLTYFQNEAQLEKSRLLSDRFSAERPKGSFSTLEIQRTEQGDSAMYLCASSDGAYYEQYFGPGTRLTVT.

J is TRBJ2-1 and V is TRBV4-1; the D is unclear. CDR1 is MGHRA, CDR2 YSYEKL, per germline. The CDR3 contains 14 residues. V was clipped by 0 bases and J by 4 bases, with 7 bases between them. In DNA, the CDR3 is TGCGCCAGCAGCCAAGAGCCACTTTACAATGAGCAGTTCTTC. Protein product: CASSQEPLYNEQFF.